This TCR beta chain originates from a study of shared clonotypes between healthy human individuals (dated by TCRdb to 2020 to 2022). A note on the overall study: The cohort comprised two women and a few men aged 18 to 49 years. For each donor, CD4 naive and CD4 memory were each given three plates, CD8 naive was given two plates, and CD8 memory was given one plate. The study deeply sequenced blood TCR repertoires of roughly five healthy adults to estimate repertoire size and the extent of clonotype sharing between individuals. To increase sequencing depth and limit assay-specific biases, TCR repertoire library preparation and sequencing were carried out by different laboratories using diverse techniques. Leukapheresis yielded between about 0.9 and 9.5 billion PBMCs per donor.

Regarding this clone: Its specific antigen is unknown. Base qualities are not provided; no much larger clone lies one nucleotide away.

Using the deep immunoSEQ assay, TCR CDR3 regions were amplified from genomic DNA by multiplex PCR. Genomic DNA extracted from each cell subset was distributed evenly over all wells of several immunoSEQ 96-well plates, and each plate served as one replicate. For sorted subsets, approximately 200 ng of genomic DNA, equivalent to around 31,000 T cell genomes, went into each replicate PCR. Purified libraries were measured with a Qubit 3.0 fluorometer, size-checked on a Bioanalyzer 2100, and measured again with the KAPA Library Quantification kit. Every immunoSEQ 96-well plate was sequenced on a separate single-read 150-cycle Illumina NextSeq 550 flow cell. The original pipeline was this. Because the immunoSEQ output held only junctional sequences and lacked quality scores, the filtering could not match the filtering applied to full-length reads. Sequences were annotated with PyIR, a Python wrapper for IgBLAST v1.9, and V/J genes and CDR3 were assigned using IMGT germline references. Reads with weak V/J assignments (E-value above 1e-6), missing CDR3, stop codons, out-of-frame junctions, or ambiguous translated residues were removed. V3J clonotypes were defined as sequences sharing an identical inferred V gene, J gene, and CDR3 amino acid sequence. Percentage overlap between repertoires was calculated by dividing the number of shared unique clonotypes by the size of the smaller repertoire. Repertoire richness was assessed with RTK rarefaction, the Chao1 estimator, and Recon v2.1 estimates of unobserved clonotypes. OLGA was used to compute generation probabilities for all TCRbeta clonotypes that the gDNA method yielded from four donors. TCRdb mirrors the immuneACCESS table, restricted to in-frame sequences. Some clones are absent from its copies; in checked studies, under half trace to an unresolved V gene, and the reason for the others is unknown. The DNA gave D and trimming, while V, J and clone size come from that table. The sample table holds approximately 2.4 million clones, of which 95% were seen once. Roughly 0.13% of the sample is in the top ten clones.

The donors were healthy, HIV-negative adults who had no recently reported acute infections or vaccinations. Every donor was a Caucasian adult living in Nashville, Tennessee, USA. Magnetic negative selection was used to enrich CD4+ T cells, after which naive cells were positively selected on CD45RA and the negative fraction became the memory subset. Blood was collected by leukapheresis, and PBMCs were isolated by Ficoll-Histopaque density gradient centrifugation and then cryopreserved in liquid nitrogen vapor phase. Analytical flow cytometry was used to check the purity and quantity of each magnetically sorted T cell population. From each sorted fraction, genomic DNA was isolated and quantified by UV absorbance on a Nanodrop 2000c. The paper's findings and limits, for the study overall: Naive subsets generally had larger estimated clonotype richness than memory subsets did. The small number of donors limited the genetic and exposure-history diversity represented. Higher generation probabilities were observed for clonotypes shared by all four sorted-subset donors than for non-shared clonotypes. Incomplete sequencing was indicated by rarefaction of sorted-subset datasets, despite the large sequencing depth. Pairwise subsampling indicated that sequencing depth was expected to affect the degree of clonotype sharing among donors. When a handful of donors were compared, the shared fraction of clonotypes was around 5% for naive CD4, more than 3% for naive CD8, 2.3% for memory CD4, and 0.4% for memory CD8. Sampling was limited to blood, and TCR repertoires in tissue likely differ from TCR repertoires in blood.

V sheds 4 bases and J sheds 0 bases, leaving 9 bases between their ends. Based on the germline V gene (reference sequence), the CDR1 and CDR2 sequences are GTSNPN and SVGIG. The CDR3 spans 13 residues, from the cysteine through the phenylalanine. This entry keeps only the CDR3 DNA: 39 bases, framed from base 1. This sequence uses TRBV30 and TRBJ1-1; too little of a D gene remains to name it. The TCR was taken from a man between 18 and 29 years old in good health. Sequenced material: naive CD4+ T cells sorted from blood. The cell subset or site label on this specimen signifies: CD45RA+ positively selected. The nucleotides are TGTGCCTGGACTGCCCGGATGAACACTGAAGCTTTCTTT. Its protein is CAWTARMNTEAFF.